The entry below describes one T cell receptor beta chain. This CDR3 contains 15 residues. Trimming left V 0 bases short and J 4 bases short, with 13 bases between. Germline V gives CDR1 SGDLS, CDR2 YYNGEE. The data stem from a study of cytomegalovirus exposure and HLA in healthy donors. PCR involved 60 Vbeta and 13 Jbeta primers. Only in-frame clones appear in the TCRdb table, and some are missing; sequencing was by immunoSEQ multiplex PCR. The sample lists some 200,000 clones; roughly four fifths were seen once. This chain connects TRBV9 to TRBJ1-2; perhaps TRBD1 as D (5 bases). This receptor was identified in a girl aged 5 to 17 in good health and CMV-seronegative. Sequenced material: PBMCs. This CDR3 is CASSVGQGDFYGYTF. In DNA form, the CDR3 reads TGTGCCAGCAGCGTAGGTCAAGGGGACTTCTATGGCTACACCTTC.